The source of this T cell receptor (beta chain) is a study of blood T cell repertoires in COVID-19. Study-level background: Nucleic acid was either cDNA or gDNA, and it came from T cells, B-cell-depleted T cells, or PBMCs.

Germline V gene data show CDR1 as SGHRS and CDR2 as YFSETQ. V lost 4 bases and J lost 5; bases outside the gene matches: 7. The CDR3 covers 14 residues. Seattle patient enrollment occurred during active infection, with longitudinal follow-up thereafter. Authors' methods: Amplified reference gene primers provided the basis for estimating nucleated cell counts. Sequencing used immunoSEQ multiplex PCR; TCRdb keeps in-frame clones, though not all of them. For V, J and clone size, that table is used; D and trimming come from the DNA. The data hold 250,000 to 300,000 clones, with about nine tenths observed a single time.

Input material: peripheral blood. The chain links TRBV5-1 to TRBJ1-2; 8 nucleotides align to TRBD1. The receptor was derived from a woman aged 25 to 45 with COVID-19, enrolled during active disease. The CDR3 here is CASSQGQGGYGYTF. The DNA of the CDR3 is TGCGCCAGCAGCCAAGGACAGGGCGGGTATGGCTACACCTTC.